The 19 T cell receptor beta chains below were found in one sample sequenced in a study of radiation and T cells in renal cell carcinoma. Treatment reported: 15 Gy SBRT to primary tumor, nephrectomy 4 weeks later. Measured with immunoSEQ multiplex PCR; TCRdb has only the in-frame clones, and not every one. The sample contains about 9,300 clones, around 63% of which appear only once. This specimen was tumor tissue, taken from a patient whose treatment included radiotherapy and nephrectomy. Every receptor here comes from a woman aged 50 to 60 with renal cell carcinoma.

The V gene is TRBV5-6, the J gene TRBJ2-7; D perhaps matches TRBD2 (5 bases). The CDR3 loop spans 13 amino acids. Germline V lookup: CDR1 SGHDT, CDR2 YYEEEE. V lost 8 bases to trimming and J lost 2 bases, with 14 bases between them. The CDR3 here is CASSTSGTYEQYF. The CDR3, as DNA: TGTGCCAGTTCGACCTCGGGGACCTACGAGCAGTACTTC.

This rearrangement joins TRBV6-6 to TRBJ2-7; 9 positions agree with TRBD2. V shed 0 bases, J shed 3 bases, and the junction held 6 bases outside the gene matches. The CDR3 contains 16 residues. The germline V gene has CDR1 MNHNY and CDR2 SVGAGI (reference sequence). DNA for the CDR3: TGTGCCAGCAGTTACTCGAGAAGCGGGAGGAACTACGAGCAGTACTTC. It translates to CASSYSRSGRNYEQYF.

This rearrangement joins TRBV28 to TRBJ1-1, with a weak D call TRBD1 (5 bases). CDR3 length: 11 residues. The V gene lost 8 bases and the J gene lost 7 bases, with 11 bases spanning the gap. Germline V CDR1 and CDR2: MDHEN, SYDVKM. This CDR3 reads CASSTTGEAFF. As DNA, the CDR3 is TGTGCCAGCTCCACCACAGGTGAAGCTTTCTTT. Together with reference TRBV28 and TRBJ1-1, the CDR3 gives the full variable domain: DVKVTQSSRYLVKRTGEKVFLECVQDMDHENMFWYRQDPGLGLRLIYFSYDVKMKEKGDIPEGYSVSREKKERFSLILESASTNQTSMYLCASSTTGEAFFGQGTRLTVV.

The chain has TRBV4-3 and TRBJ2-3; D is possibly TRBD2 (6 bases). CDR3 size: 15 residues. Germline CDR1 reads LGHNA; CDR2 reads YSLEER. V was clipped by 2 bases and J by 4 bases, with 13 bases between them. CDR3 bases: TGCGCCAGCAGCCAATTATCGCGGGGAGCAGATACGCAGTATTTT. This codes for CASSQLSRGADTQYF.

The V gene is TRBV4-1, the J gene TRBJ2-1; no clear D gene. Deletions cut 2 bases from V and 8 bases from J, with 31 bases between. The CDR3 covers 20 residues. CDR1 is MGHRA, CDR2 YSYEKL, per germline. The CDR3 spells CASSQNEVTRTGLTFYEQFF. The CDR3, as DNA: TGCGCCAGCAGCCAAAACGAGGTAACCCGAACTGGTTTAACTTTCTATGAGCAGTTCTTC.

This rearrangement joins TRBV29-1 to TRBJ2-7, with TRBD1 matching 8 bases. Per germline, CDR1 SQVTM and CDR2 ANQGSEA. The ends lost 8 bases at V and 2 bases at J; junction bases unmatched: 5. This CDR3 has 12 amino acids. In nucleotides, the CDR3 is TGCAGCATTGGACAGGGAACCTACGAGCAGTACTTC. This encodes CSIGQGTYEQYF.

This clone was seen more than once but under ten times. The genes are TRBV7-9 and TRBJ1-2; 7 nucleotides align to TRBD1. Trimming cost V 2 bases and J 6 bases; bases outside gene matches: 15. Germline assignment: CDR1 SEHNR and CDR2 FQNEAQ (reference sequence). CDR3 size: 17 residues. The CDR3 DNA follows: TGTGCCAGCAGCTTACTGTTCTCAGGGGGTGGACGAGATGGCTACACCTTC. The encoded protein is CASSLLFSGGGRDGYTF. The full variable domain, with the rest looked up from reference TRBV7-9 and TRBJ1-2, is DTGVSQNPRHKITKRGQNVTFRCDPISEHNRLYWYRQTLGQGPEFLTYFQNEAQLEKSRLLSDRFSAERPKGSFSTLEIQRTEQGDSAMYLCASSLLFSGGGRDGYTFGSGTRLTVV.

V gene TRBV4-2 combines with J gene TRBJ2-7; D possibly corresponds to TRBD1 (6 bases). Per germline, CDR1 LGHNA and CDR2 YNFKEQ. The CDR3 spans 15 residues. The V end was cut by 0 bases, the J end by 0 bases, with 9 bases between. The CDR3 DNA is TGTGCCAGCAGCCAAGATATGGGGGCCTCCTACGAGCAGTACTTC. Protein sequence: CASSQDMGASYEQYF.

This clone was found once. The rearrangement links TRBV27 to TRBJ2-1; TRBD1 is a possible D gene (6 bases). Germline lookup yields CDR1 MNHEY and CDR2 SMNVEV (reference sequence). This CDR3 contains 16 residues. Trimming left V 8 bases short and J 3 bases short, with 20 bases between. CDR3 bases: TGTGCCAGCTCATCCGGGACACAGGGCTACTACAATGAGCAGTTCTTC. It is translated as CASSSGTQGYYNEQFF.

This clone is deemed hyperexpanded. The chain joins TRBV5-4 to TRBJ1-2; D not certain. CDR1 and CDR2 from the germline V gene are SGHNT and YYREEE (reference sequence). Trimming stripped 4 bases from V and 7 bases from J, with 20 bases between. The CDR3 contains 15 residues. CDR3: CASSPVPWFLGGYTF. In DNA form, the CDR3 reads TGTGCCAGCAGCCCGGTTCCCTGGTTCTTAGGTGGCTACACCTTC.

This chain connects TRBV7-3 to TRBJ1-1, with D possibly matching TRBD1 (6 bases). Trimming cost V 0 bases and J 0 bases, with 8 bases left between them. Germline V CDR1 and CDR2: SGHTA, FQGTGA. The CDR3 length is 15 residues. As DNA, the CDR3 is TGTGCCAGCAGCTTAACGGGGGGCATGAACACTGAAGCTTTCTTT. Translation gives CASSLTGGMNTEAFF.

This clone has a handful of counts. This chain uses TRBV5-4 with TRBJ2-7, with TRBD1 identical over 9 bases. Trimming at V came to 0 bases and at J to 3 bases, leaving 7 bases not matched to a gene. The germline V gene encodes CDR1 SGHNT and CDR2 YYREEE (reference sequence). The CDR3 is made up of 16 amino acids. This CDR3 is CASSLAVGTGSYEQYF. CDR3 DNA: TGTGCCAGCAGCTTGGCTGTGGGGACAGGGAGCTACGAGCAGTACTTC.

The V and J genes are TRBV6-1 and TRBJ1-2, with 8 bases fitting TRBD1. CDR1 MNHNS and CDR2 SASEGT come from the germline V gene. J gave up 5 bases and V 4 bases, and 6 bases lay outside the gene matches. The CDR3 sequence is 14 residues long. The CDR3 DNA is TGTGCCAGCAGTGTCCGACAGGGGCGGTATGGCTACACCTTC. Its translation is CASSVRQGRYGYTF.

The chain employs TRBV28 and TRBJ1-3, with D uncertain. Trimming shortened V by 5 bases and J by 9 bases, and 11 bases separated the two germline ends. The germline CDR1 and CDR2 sequences are MDHEN and SYDVKM. The CDR3 has 12 residues. In DNA form, the CDR3 reads TGTGCCAGCAGTCTATATGACGGCACCATATATTTT. Its protein product is CASSLYDGTIYF. Using reference TRBV28 and TRBJ1-3 for the parts outside the CDR3, the full variable domain is DVKVTQSSRYLVKRTGEKVFLECVQDMDHENMFWYRQDPGLGLRLIYFSYDVKMKEKGDIPEGYSVSREKKERFSLILESASTNQTSMYLCASSLYDGTIYFGEGSWLTVV.

This clone is judged medium-sized. The gene calls are TRBV6-6 and TRBJ1-2; 7 nucleotides agree with TRBD1. Germline V CDR1 and CDR2: MNHNY, SVGAGI (reference sequence). Germline trimming cut 5 bases from V and 8 bases from J; bases unmatched to any gene: 11. This CDR3 comprises 14 residues. This CDR3 reads CASSNETRGPGYTF. The CDR3 DNA sequence: TGTGCCAGCAGTAACGAAACAAGGGGGCCGGGCTACACCTTC.

The chain employs TRBV30 and TRBJ2-7; possibly TRBD1 for D (5 bases). CDR3 length: 12 amino acids. V was cut by 6 bases and J by 0 bases, with 9 bases left in between. CDR1 and CDR2 from the germline V gene are GTSNPN and SVGIG (reference sequence). As DNA, the CDR3 is TGTGCCTGCCGGACATTCTCCTACGAGCAGTACTTC. Protein sequence: CACRTFSYEQYF.

The rearrangement joins TRBV30 to TRBJ2-3, with D unclear. V was clipped by 4 bases and J by 2 bases, with 22 bases between them. The CDR3 has 17 amino acids. Germline V gene sequence: CDR1 GTSNPN, CDR2 SVGIG (reference sequence). DNA of the CDR3: TGTGCCTGGACTCAACCGATTACCGCTCGAGCCACAGATACGCAGTATTTT. Protein: CAWTQPITARATDTQYF. Supplemented by reference TRBV30 and TRBJ2-3, the full variable domain reads SQTIHQWPATLVQPVGSPLSLECTVEGTSNPNLYWYRQAAGRGLQLLFYSVGIGQISSEVPQNLSASRPQDRQFILSSKKLLLSDSGFYLCAWTQPITARATDTQYFGPGTRLTVL.

V usage is TRBV7-2 and J usage is TRBJ2-7, with D possibly matching TRBD1 (5 bases). Trimming took 5 bases from V and 1 from J, leaving 12 bases between them. Germline V lookup: CDR1 SGHTA, CDR2 FQGNSA. The CDR3 sequence is 14 residues long. DNA of the CDR3: TGTGCCAGCAGCCAACCTACAGGTTCCTACGAGCAGTACTTC. Protein product: CASSQPTGSYEQYF.

This clone appeared once. The chain couples TRBV5-6 to TRBJ1-4; D unresolved. With 1 base removed from V and 0 bases from J, the gap between germline ends came to 19 bases. The CDR3 is 19 residues long. Germline V lookup: CDR1 SGHDT, CDR2 YYEEEE. CDR3 DNA: TGTGCCAGCAGCTTGAAGGTCTTCTTCGGAGCTGCAACTAATGAAAAACTGTTTTTT. This gives the protein CASSLKVFFGAATNEKLFF.